The 15 T cell receptor beta chains given below trace back to one sample, sequenced in a study of blood T cells in healthy people across ages. For the second PCR, which ran for 7 to 11 cycles, a sample-barcoded 5' primer and a J-beta primer mix were used. TCRdb re-derived calls from the 5' RACE reads in MiXCR, one entry per CDR3 protein. Of 600,000 to 850,000 distinct CDR3 sequences in the sample, about 42% were seen once. The sample comprised blood. These receptors all come from a woman between 55 and 75 years old in good health.

This clonotype was observed a handful of times. This chain uses TRBV15 with TRBJ1-6; TRBD1 agrees at 11 bases. Germline CDR1 is LNHNV and CDR2 is YYDKDF (reference sequence). V was clipped by 3 bases and J by 7 bases; unmatched bases: 8. The CDR3 is 17 residues long. This chain's CDR3 is CATSSGPGTGGNSPLHF. In DNA form, the CDR3 reads TGTGCCACCAGCAGCGGACCGGGGACAGGGGGAAATTCACCCCTCCACTTT.

The table lists this clonotype with a few counts. This may be a read error, as it is one base from a much larger clone. The chain couples TRBV7-2 to TRBJ2-5; tentative D call: TRBD1 (6 bases). Looked up from germline, CDR1 is SGHTA and CDR2 is FQGNSA. The V end lost 0 bases, the J end lost 11 bases, and 16 bases lay between the germline ends. This CDR3 has 14 amino acids. CDR3 region: CASSLAGAQAEQYF. The CDR3 DNA reads TGTGCCAGCAGCTTAGCGGGGGCCCAGGCTGAGCAGTACTTC. The variable domain in full, with the rest retrieved from reference TRBV7-2 and TRBJ2-5, is GAGVSQSPSNKVTEKGKDVELRCDPISGHTALYWYRQSLGQGLEFLIYFQGNSAPDKSGLPSDRFSAERTGGSVSTLTIQRTQQEDSAVYLCASSLAGAQAEQYFGPGTRLLVL.

The genes are TRBV6-2 or TRBV6-3 and TRBJ2-7, with TRBD2 matching over 7 bases. J lost 3 bases, V lost 4 bases, and 6 bases had no gene match. The CDR3 loop spans 14 amino acids. CDR1 and CDR2 from the germline V gene are MNHEY and SVGEGT. DNA for the CDR3: TGTGCCAGCAGTTTTCTGAGCGGGAACTACGAGCAGTACTTC. This translates into CASSFLSGNYEQYF.

A few counts support this clonotype. This rearrangement joins TRBV6-5 to TRBJ2-6; either TRBD1 or TRBD2 may fit D (5 bases each). Germline assignment: CDR1 MNHEY and CDR2 SVGAGI. The CDR3 consists of 16 residues. Trimming stripped 0 bases from V and 4 bases from J, with 10 bases between. The chain's CDR3 is CASSYSPGSGANVLTF. Here the CDR3 DNA reads TGTGCCAGCAGTTACTCACCAGGGAGCGGGGCCAACGTCCTGACTTTC.

This clonotype was seen a few times. This rearrangement joins TRBV12-3 or TRBV12-4 to TRBJ1-2; 9 bases match TRBD1. The CDR3 totals 18 residues. Germline trimming cut 6 bases from V and 4 bases from J; bases unmatched to any gene: 18. CDR3 protein: CASRSTLPWDRETYGYTF. Here the CDR3 DNA reads TGTGCCAGCAGATCCACTTTACCCTGGGACAGGGAGACCTATGGCTACACCTTC.

V usage is TRBV5-1 and J usage is TRBJ2-5, with TRBD2 matching over 7 bases. V trimming: 3 bases; J trimming: 6 bases; junction bases outside the gene matches: 11. The CDR3 is 15 residues long. Germline V lookup: CDR1 SGHRS, CDR2 YFSETQ. This CDR3 is CASSYGQSGEKTQYF. In DNA, the CDR3 is TGCGCCAGCAGCTATGGTCAGAGCGGGGAAAAGACCCAGTACTTC. Looking up the rest from reference TRBV5-1 and TRBJ2-5 gives the full variable domain: KAGVTQTPRYLIKTRGQQVTLSCSPISGHRSVSWYQQTPGQGLQFLFEYFSETQRNKGNFPGRFSGRQFSNSRSEMNVSTLELGDSALYLCASSYGQSGEKTQYFGPGTRLLVL.

This clonotype was picked up many times. DNA of the CDR3: TGTGCCAGCAGCTTGGAGTCGTCCACCTACAATGAGCAGTTCTTC. The encoded protein is CASSLESSTYNEQFF. The chain has TRBV11-2 and TRBJ2-1; D gene unclear. This CDR3 has 15 amino acids. V was cut by 3 bases and J by 2 bases, with 11 bases left in between. Looked up from germline, CDR1 is SGHAT and CDR2 is FQNNGV.

This clonotype occurred a few times. The rearrangement links TRBV3-1 to TRBJ1-2; the D is unclear. Germline V gene data show CDR1 as LGHDT and CDR2 as YNNKEL (reference sequence). Trimming took off 4 bases at V and 8 bases at J, with 11 bases between the two ends. This CDR3 has 12 amino acids. The CDR3 here is CASSLPPGGYTF. CDR3 sequence (DNA): TGTGCCAGCAGCCTCCCCCCGGGGGGCTACACCTTC.

This clonotype has more than one count but fewer than ten. This chain joins TRBV10-2 and TRBJ2-7; 11 bases map to TRBD2. There are 15 residues in the CDR3. After removal of 8 bases from V and 2 bases from J, the junction contained 8 bases not matched to a gene. Germline loops: CDR1 WSHSY, CDR2 SAAADI. The chain's CDR3 is CASARTSGGPYEQYF. CDR3 sequence (DNA): TGCGCCAGCGCTAGAACTAGCGGGGGCCCCTACGAGCAGTACTTC.

This clonotype turned up a few times. This chain uses TRBV5-1 with TRBJ1-6, with D unresolved. With 0 bases removed from V and 5 bases from J, the gap between germline ends came to 6 bases. Looked up from germline, CDR1 is SGHRS and CDR2 is YFSETQ. The CDR3 length is 14 residues. The CDR3 sequence: CASSLERNNSPLHF. As DNA, the CDR3 is TGCGCCAGCAGCTTGGAAAGGAATAATTCACCCCTCCACTTT. Full variable domain (rest looked up from reference TRBV5-1 and TRBJ1-6): KAGVTQTPRYLIKTRGQQVTLSCSPISGHRSVSWYQQTPGQGLQFLFEYFSETQRNKGNFPGRFSGRQFSNSRSEMNVSTLELGDSALYLCASSLERNNSPLHFGNGTRLTVT.

This clonotype was detected many times. The chain joins TRBV5-1 to TRBJ2-7; 7 positions match TRBD1. Germline CDR1 and CDR2: SGHRS and YFSETQ. CDR3 length: 15 residues. With V trimmed by 2 bases and J by 3 bases, 8 bases remained unmatched. In nucleotides, the CDR3 is TGCGCCAGCAGCTTACAGGGGTCGGAGAACTACGAGCAGTACTTC. Translation: CASSLQGSENYEQYF.

This sequence joins TRBV19 and TRBJ1-5, with D possibly being TRBD1 (5 bases). The CDR3 has 13 amino acids. Trimming cost V 7 bases and J 5 bases, with 12 bases left between them. CDR1 LNHDA and CDR2 SQIVND come from the germline V gene (reference sequence). DNA for the CDR3: TGTGCCAGTATGGACACCCTCTATCAGCCCCAGCATTTT. Translated: CASMDTLYQPQHF.

This clonotype came up a few times. The chain has TRBV9 and TRBJ2-1, with D perhaps TRBD1 (6 bases). V was trimmed by 4 bases and J by 9 bases, leaving 26 bases between them. There are 17 residues in the CDR3. Germline CDR1 reads SGDLS; CDR2 reads YYNGEE. The DNA of the CDR3 is TGTGCCAGCAGCAAAAGCCTACAGGGTAGCGCTGTCGGTGAGCAGTTCTTC. As protein: CASSKSLQGSAVGEQFF.

The chain couples TRBV28 to TRBJ1-1; D not certain. Germline CDR1 and CDR2: MDHEN and SYDVKM. The CDR3 has 14 amino acids. V was clipped by 6 bases and J by 7 bases, with 18 bases between them. The CDR3 DNA follows: TGTGCCAGCAGCAGCCCCCAGGCTGCGGGTGAAGCTTTCTTT. Amino acids: CASSSPQAAGEAFF. Together with reference TRBV28 and TRBJ1-1, the CDR3 gives the full variable domain: DVKVTQSSRYLVKRTGEKVFLECVQDMDHENMFWYRQDPGLGLRLIYFSYDVKMKEKGDIPEGYSVSREKKERFSLILESASTNQTSMYLCASSSPQAAGEAFFGQGTRLTVV.

This clonotype was seen more than once but under ten times. This sequence joins TRBV5-6 and TRBJ2-1, with 10 nucleotides matching TRBD1. The CDR3 sequence is 17 residues long. In germline, CDR1 is SGHDT, CDR2 YYEEEE. J was trimmed by 4 bases and V by 4 bases; bases with no gene match: 11. The CDR3: CASSPGWGQGTYNEQFF. CDR3 DNA: TGTGCCAGCAGCCCCGGATGGGGACAGGGGACATACAATGAGCAGTTCTTC.